The clone carrying this T cell receptor beta chain has a handful of counts. Its antigen is undetermined. These data belong to a study of T-cell memory formation after mild COVID-19. Study outcomes and limitations: Shrinking CD4+ clones were chiefly CM and EM; CD8+ ones were chiefly EMRA.

Germline V gives CDR1 SGHVS, CDR2 FNYEAQ. Trimming removed 11 bases from V and 6 bases from J; junction bases left unmatched: 11. The CDR3 is made up of 13 amino acids. TCRdb re-analysed the 5' RACE reads in MiXCR, keeping a single row per CDR3 protein. The sample includes around 130,000 distinct CDR3 sequences, about 14% seen only once; the top ten take less than 30%. Sequences were obtained from PBMCs or a T cell subset sorted from them (not recorded which). The V call is TRBV7-6, the J call TRBJ2-3, with 7 positions matching TRBD1. This receptor was identified in an adult woman who had mild COVID-19 (a few samples of this study predate the infection). Cell type and time point are not known. CDR3 in DNA: TGTGCCTCTACCCCAGGGGGATTTGATACGCAGTATTTT. This sequence encodes CASTPGGFDTQYF.